What follows is one TCR beta chain and its context. The antigen is unknown. Use of 60 Vbeta and 13 Jbeta primers characterized the PCR. Under the authors' procedure: Later, an analysis found about 80 million unique TCR beta chains, and approximately 10 million of these were shared. This table comes from immunoSEQ multiplex PCR, and its TCRdb copy is limited to in-frame clones, with some not included. V, J and clone size reflect that table, while D and trimming were determined from the DNA. The table has 150,000 to 200,000 clones, roughly 80% seen once. The source of the sample is a study of cytomegalovirus exposure and HLA in healthy donors. V was cut by 7 bases and J by 0 bases, with 12 bases left in between. Germline CDR1 is SQVTM and CDR2 is ANQGSEA. The CDR3 covers 14 residues. Notes on the study in general: The Asian-associated ancestry cluster reportedly had fewer N-insertions than the approximately 610-donor mean in a later analysis.

The rearrangement uses TRBV29-1 and TRBJ1-4, with a weak D call TRBD1 (5 bases). The sequenced sample consisted of PBMCs. This receptor was taken from a man aged 40-50 years in good health and CMV-seronegative. The CDR3 protein is CSGSTGSTNEKLFF. The CDR3 DNA reads as TGCAGCGGATCTACAGGCTCAACTAATGAAAAACTGTTTTTT.